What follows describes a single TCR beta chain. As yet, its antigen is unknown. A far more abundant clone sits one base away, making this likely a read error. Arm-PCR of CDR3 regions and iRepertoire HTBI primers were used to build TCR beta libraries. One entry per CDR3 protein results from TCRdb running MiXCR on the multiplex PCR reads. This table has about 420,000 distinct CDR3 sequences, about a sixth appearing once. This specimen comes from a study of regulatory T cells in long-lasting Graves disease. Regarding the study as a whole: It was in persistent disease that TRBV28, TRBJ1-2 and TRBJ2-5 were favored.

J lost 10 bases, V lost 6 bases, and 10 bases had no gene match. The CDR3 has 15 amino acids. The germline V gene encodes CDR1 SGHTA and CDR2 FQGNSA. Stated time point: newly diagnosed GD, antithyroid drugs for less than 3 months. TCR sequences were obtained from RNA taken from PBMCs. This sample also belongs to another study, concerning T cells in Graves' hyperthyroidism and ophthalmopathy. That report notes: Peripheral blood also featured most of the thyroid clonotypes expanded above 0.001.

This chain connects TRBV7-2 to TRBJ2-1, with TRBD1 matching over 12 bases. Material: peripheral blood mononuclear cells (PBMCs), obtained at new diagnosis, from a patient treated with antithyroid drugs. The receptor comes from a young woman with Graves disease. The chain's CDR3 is CASSSPGQGAYEQFF. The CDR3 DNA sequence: TGTGCCAGCAGTTCACCGGGACAGGGGGCCTACGAGCAGTTCTTC.